This T cell receptor beta chain comes out of a study of blood T cell repertoires in COVID-19. Study information: Acute and convalescent COVID-19 samples came from the United States, Italy and Spain. The cDNA or gDNA used as material had been derived from T cells, B-cell-depleted T cells, or PBMCs.

The V segment lost 2 bases and the J segment 5 bases; nucleotides outside the gene matches: 3. There are 15 residues in the CDR3. The germline V gene encodes CDR1 SGHTA and CDR2 FQGNSA. Original data processing: By means of reference gene primer amplification, nucleated cell counts were estimated. Sequenced by immunoSEQ multiplex PCR; TCRdb stores in-frame clones only, minus some. D and trimming come from the DNA, and the V and J calls and clone size come from that table. The top ten clones hold approximately 14% of a sample with 60,000 or so clones, around nine tenths of them seen once. The receptor's source is a human donor with active COVID-19. The donor label of this sample is uncertain. The genes are TRBV7-2 and TRBJ2-2, with 9 bases aligning to TRBD2. The sample taken for sequencing was peripheral blood. The CDR3 sequence is CASSLRRGGTGELFF. The CDR3 nucleotides are TGTGCCAGCAGCTTAAGGCGGGGGGGTACCGGGGAGCTGTTTTTT.